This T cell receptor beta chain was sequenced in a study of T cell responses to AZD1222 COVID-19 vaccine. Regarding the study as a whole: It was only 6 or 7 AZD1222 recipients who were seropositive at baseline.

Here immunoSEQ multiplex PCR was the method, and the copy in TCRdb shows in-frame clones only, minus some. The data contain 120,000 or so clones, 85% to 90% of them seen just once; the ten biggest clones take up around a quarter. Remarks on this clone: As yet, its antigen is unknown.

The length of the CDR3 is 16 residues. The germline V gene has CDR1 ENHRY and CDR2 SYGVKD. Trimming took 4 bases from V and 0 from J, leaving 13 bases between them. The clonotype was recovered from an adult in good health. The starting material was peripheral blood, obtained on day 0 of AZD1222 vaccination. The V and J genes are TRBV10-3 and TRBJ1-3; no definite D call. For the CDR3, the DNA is TGTGCCATCAGTGGGGTCGCGCAGAGCTCTGGAAACACCATATATTTT. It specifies CAISGVAQSSGNTIYF.